One sample yielded the 17 T cell receptor beta chains listed below, sequenced in a study of molecular identifiers for immune sequencing clone quantification (dated by TCRdb to 2016 to 2019). Library preparation employed PCR. Instrument on record: Illumina HiSeq 4000. Clones were called with MiXCR by TCRdb after fastp trimmed the public reads at Q25, and only in-frame beta chains were retained. CDR3 protein duplicates are merged, each entry listing the most common genes and DNA. Across this sample there are under 650,000 distinct CDR3 sequences, with just under 20% seen only once. The top ten clones comprise about 0.9% of the sample. Sequencing input: naive CD8+ T cells from blood, with Jurkat cell RNA spiked in. What the cell subset or site label conveys for this sample: FACS-sorted CD8+CD4-CCR7+CD45RA+ naive T cells. The receptor source for this set is a human donor in good health. Some libraries in this study had Jurkat cell RNA spiked in.

Many counts were recorded for this clonotype. The chain has TRBV28 and TRBJ2-7; D is perhaps TRBD1 (5 bases). Germline CDR1 MDHEN, CDR2 SYDVKM. With 5 bases removed from V and 2 bases from J, the gap between germline ends came to 13 bases. The CDR3 is made up of 14 amino acids. The CDR3 reads CASSTQTATYEQYF. The CDR3 DNA follows: TGTGCCAGCAGTACTCAGACAGCCACCTACGAGCAGTACTTC.

V gene TRBV27 combines with J gene TRBJ2-7; D gene uncertain. V shed 6 bases and J shed 6 bases, with 12 bases lying between them. The CDR3 has 12 amino acids. Germline loops: CDR1 MNHEY, CDR2 SMNVEV (reference sequence). The CDR3 bases are TGTGCCAGCAGCCAAAACTGGGGCGAGCAGTACTTC. This translates into CASSQNWGEQYF.

This clonotype was observed a handful of times. The chain uses TRBV9 and TRBJ2-7; possibly TRBD2 for D (5 bases). The ends were cut back, 3 bases at V and 5 bases at J, with 18 bases in the middle. The CDR3 extends over 15 amino acids. Per the germline V gene, CDR1 is SGDLS and CDR2 is YYNGEE. CDR3 amino acids: CASSAYGHPGDEQYF. CDR3 in DNA: TGTGCCAGCAGCGCGTATGGCCACCCCGGGGACGAGCAGTACTTC.

About this clonotype: A single base separates this from a much larger clone, so it may be a read error. The rearrangement links TRBV7-9 to TRBJ2-7; 8 nucleotides match TRBD2. With V trimmed by 2 bases and J by 2 bases, 8 bases remained unmatched. The CDR3 contains 16 residues. Germline CDR1 SEHNR, CDR2 FQNEAQ (reference sequence). CDR3 region: CASSLPSGPSPYEQYF. The CDR3 DNA sequence: TGTGCCAGCAGCTTACCTAGCGGGCCTAGCCCCTACGAGCAGTACTTC. Drawing the rest from reference TRBV7-9 and TRBJ2-7, the complete variable domain is DTGVSQNPRHKITKRGQNVTFRCDPISEHNRLYWYRQTLGQGPEFLTYFQNEAQLEKSRLLSDRFSAERPKGSFSTLEIQRTEQGDSAMYLCASSLPSGPSPYEQYFGPGTRLTVT.

There are many counts of this clonotype. This rearrangement joins TRBV30 to TRBJ2-7; no clear D gene. V was shortened by 1 base and J by 4 bases, with 5 bases between the two germline ends. The CDR3 length is 11 residues. CDR1 and CDR2 (germline): GTSNPN, SVGIG (reference sequence). The CDR3 coding sequence is TGTGCCTGGAGTGCGGAATACGAGCAGTACTTC. This sequence encodes CAWSAEYEQYF.

The chain has TRBV6-5 and TRBJ2-2; tentatively, D is TRBD1 or TRBD2 (5 bases each). The CDR3 totals 13 residues. Between the trimmed V and J ends, which lost 5 bases and 8 bases, there was a span of 12 bases. The germline V gene has CDR1 MNHEY and CDR2 SVGAGI. CDR3 nucleotide sequence: TGTGCCAGCAGTCCCGGGGCTGGGGGGGAGCTGTTTTTT. Encoded protein: CASSPGAGGELFF.

Comment on this clonotype: Being one base from a much bigger clone, this may be a read error. V usage is TRBV6-5 and J usage is TRBJ2-3, with no clear D. The germline V gene has CDR1 MNHEY and CDR2 SVGAGI. The CDR3 runs 13 residues. The DNA of the CDR3 is TGTGCCGGCAGCCCTCCGTTCACAGATACGCAGTATTTT. It translates to CAGSPPFTDTQYF.

In its sample, this clonotype was seen many times. The gene calls are TRBV15 and TRBJ1-4; 11 bases are a match to TRBD1. The CDR3 covers 19 residues. The V and J ends lost 3 bases and 8 bases, in that order; junction bases with no gene match: 17. Germline CDR1 and CDR2: LNHNV and YYDKDF (reference sequence). This CDR3 reads CATSSRGQGEGIPMEKLFF. The DNA for the CDR3 is TGTGCCACCAGCAGCCGGGGACAGGGGGAAGGTATCCCAATGGAAAAACTGTTTTTT.

This clonotype was detected ten times or more. CDR3 loop: CASSSAGTVTSYEQYF. The CDR3 coding sequence is TGTGCCAGCAGCTCGGCCGGGACAGTTACCTCCTACGAGCAGTACTTC. This chain connects TRBV7-9 to TRBJ2-7; 7 bases fit TRBD1. After removal of 4 bases from V and 0 bases from J, the junction contained 9 bases not matched to a gene. The V gene's germline CDR1 is SEHNR and CDR2 FQNEAQ (reference sequence). The CDR3 is 16 amino acids.

This clonotype was observed a handful of times. V gene TRBV10-3 combines with J gene TRBJ2-7; TRBD2 agrees at 13 bases. CDR1 is ENHRY and CDR2 is SYGVKD in the germline V gene. There are 14 residues in the CDR3. V lost 9 bases to trimming and J lost 4 bases; unmatched junction nucleotides: 6. The CDR3 spells CAIGLAGDYYEQYF. CDR3 DNA sequence: TGTGCCATAGGACTAGCGGGAGATTATTACGAGCAGTACTTC.

This clonotype occurred a few times. V and J are TRBV6-5 and TRBJ2-7, with a tentative D call TRBD2 (5 bases). V was cut by 0 bases and J by 3 bases, with 9 bases left in between. Germline CDR1 is MNHEY and CDR2 is SVGAGI. This CDR3 has 14 amino acids. The CDR3, as DNA: TGTGCCAGCAGTTACTCGTCCGGGGTCTACGAGCAGTACTTC. It encodes CASSYSSGVYEQYF.

Many counts were recorded for this clonotype. J is TRBJ1-4 and V is TRBV4-1; D uncertain. This CDR3 has 16 amino acids. Germline lookup yields CDR1 MGHRA and CDR2 YSYEKL. Trimming removed 1 base from V and 8 bases from J, with 17 bases in between. The CDR3 sequence: CASSQALRVALEKLFF. Here the CDR3 DNA reads TGCGCCAGCAGCCAAGCTCTACGAGTAGCATTGGAAAAACTGTTTTTT.

This chain uses TRBV7-9 with TRBJ2-6; 9 bases map to TRBD1. The germline V gene has CDR1 SEHNR and CDR2 FQNEAQ (reference sequence). CDR3 length: 17 amino acids. Losses at the gene ends were 4 bases for V and 2 bases for J; bases not matched to a gene: 6. CDR3 sequence reads: CASSWGQGRAGANVLTF. The CDR3 nucleotides are TGTGCCAGCAGCTGGGGACAGGGAAGGGCTGGGGCCAACGTCCTGACTTTC.

This clonotype was found a few times. This chain joins TRBV6-2 or TRBV6-3 and TRBJ2-3, with 9 bases identical to TRBD2. CDR3 length: 17 residues. V was clipped by 6 bases and J by 0 bases; unmatched bases: 10. Germline V gives CDR1 MNHEY, CDR2 SVGEGT. The CDR3 DNA reads as TGTGCCAGCAGCCGTTATTTAGCGGGGGCTAGCACAGATACGCAGTATTTT. Residues: CASSRYLAGASTDTQYF.

This clonotype was observed many times. The V call is TRBV19, the J call TRBJ2-1; the D gene is possibly TRBD1 (6 bases). Trimming removed 6 bases at V and 9 bases at J, with 18 bases between. The CDR3 spans 14 residues. Germline V CDR1 and CDR2: LNHDA, SQIVND (reference sequence). CDR3 DNA sequence: TGTGCCAGTAGCCAGGGGTCCGCGGCGGGTGAGCAGTTCTTC. It translates to CASSQGSAAGEQFF.

Only a few counts were recorded for this clonotype. This chain uses TRBV9 with TRBJ2-2; the match to TRBD2 covers 8 bases. The CDR3 spans 17 residues. Germline V gene lookup returns CDR1 SGDLS and CDR2 YYNGEE. Trimming cost V 4 bases and J 4 bases; bases outside gene matches: 12. CDR3 coding DNA: TGTGCCAGCAGCTCACCCACACCGGGACTAGTCACCGGGGAGCTGTTTTTT. The encoded protein is CASSSPTPGLVTGELFF.

This clonotype was seen many times. This rearrangement joins TRBV24-1 to TRBJ1-5; D ambiguous. The CDR3 is made up of 13 amino acids. CDR1 KGHDR and CDR2 SFDVKD come from the germline V gene. V was trimmed by 5 bases and J by 7 bases, leaving 11 bases between them. This CDR3 reads CATSAGSGQPQHF. The CDR3 bases are TGTGCCACCAGTGCCGGGTCGGGGCAGCCCCAGCATTTT.